This T cell receptor (beta chain) was captured in a study of monozygotic twins with inflammatory bowel disease. This CDR3 comprises 13 residues. The V gene's germline CDR1 is MNHNS and CDR2 SASEGT. TCRdb reprocessed the 5' RACE reads and reports one entry per CDR3 protein, with no DNA. This listing includes about 160,000 distinct CDR3 sequences. This chain links TRBV6-1 with TRBJ1-6; as DNA is missing, the TRBD1 call by TCRdb cannot be tested. Specimen: blood. This receptor was obtained from a human donor with ulcerative colitis or Crohn's disease, or a healthy co-twin of an affected twin (not recorded which). The CDR3 protein is CAGGQGYNSPLHF.